This entry describes one T cell receptor (beta chain). Its specificity is unknown. These data come from a study of cytomegalovirus exposure and HLA in healthy donors. Findings of the study overall: When presence/absence was analysed, sequencing depth was taken to be roughly uniform across donors.

Germline V gene sequence: CDR1 MGHRA, CDR2 YSYEKL. With 2 bases removed from V and 7 bases from J, the gap between germline ends came to 20 bases. The CDR3 is 17 amino acids. The PCR made use of 60 Vbeta and 13 Jbeta primers. TCRdb's copy holds only in-frame clones and misses some; the assay was immunoSEQ multiplex PCR. In the table there are some 190,000 clones, roughly 82% of which are singletons. The receptor comes from a man aged 40-49 years in good health and CMV-seronegative. Sequencing was performed on PBMCs. The rearrangement uses TRBV4-1 and TRBJ1-4; D remains unclear. Written as DNA, the CDR3 is TGCGCCAGCAGCCAAACACCTGGACGGGAGCGGGGTGAAAAACTGTTTTTT. Amino acid sequence: CASSQTPGRERGEKLFF.